A selection of T cell receptor beta chains follows, all from one sample in a study of blood T cell repertoires in COVID-19. Sequenced by immunoSEQ multiplex PCR; TCRdb stores in-frame clones only, minus some. This sample yields tens of thousands of clones, of which around 86% are seen a single time; over 1.1% belongs to the top ten. What was sequenced was peripheral blood. The receptors stem from a woman aged 55-70 years with acute or convalescent COVID-19. CDR3s include the opening cysteine and the closing phenylalanine or tryptophan. The D gene is left open where the match is weak. The size entry is marked missing in some rows and otherwise reads once, few, many or a size class.

>-|TRBJ2-4|TRBV21-1|-
CASRGQGARGAKNIQYF
TGTGCCAGCCGAGGACAGGGGGCAAGGGGAGCCAAAAACATTCAGTACTTC
>-|TRBJ2-1|TRBV6-1|TRBD1
CASSELTQGVF
TGTGCCAGCAGTGAATTAACGCAGGGGGTCTTC
>-|TRBJ2-1|TRBV10-3|-
CAISRDSGTSNEQFF
TGTGCCATCAGTCGCGACAGTGGAACCTCTAATGAGCAGTTCTTC
>-|TRBJ2-2|TRBV7-9|-
CASSLGGKQTRGTGELFF
TGTGCCAGCAGCTTAGGGGGAAAGCAGACTAGAGGTACCGGGGAGCTGTTTTTT
>-|TRBJ2-7|TRBV19|-
CASSKEGLPSYEQYF
TGTGCCAGTAGTAAGGAGGGACTGCCCTCCTACGAGCAGTACTTC
>-|TRBJ2-7|TRBV19|-
CASSIRRGRSYEQYF
TGTGCCAGTAGTATAAGGCGGGGCCGATCCTACGAGCAGTACTTC
>-|TRBJ2-5|TRBV5-4|TRBD2
CASSLGTSGEETQYF
TGTGCCAGCAGCTTAGGGACTAGCGGGGAAGAGACCCAGTACTTC
>-|TRBJ1-1|TRBV5-6|TRBD1
CASSQDRVSGAFF
TGTGCCAGCAGCCAAGACAGGGTCTCAGGAGCTTTCTTT
>-|TRBJ2-7|TRBV3-1/TRBV3-2|TRBD2
CASSQASAGEYEQYF
TGTGCCAGCAGCCAAGCCTCAGCGGGAGAATACGAGCAGTACTTC
>-|TRBJ1-6|TRBV4-2|TRBD1
CASSQVDRANYNSPLHF
TGTGCCAGCAGCCAAGTCGACAGGGCTAACTATAATTCACCCCTCCACTTT
>-|TRBJ1-3|TRBV27|-
CADSLAGNTIYF
TGTGCCGACAGCCTGGCTGGAAACACCATATATTTT
>-|TRBJ1-5|TRBV18|-
CASSEARDQPQHF
TGTGCCAGCTCTGAGGCTCGGGATCAGCCCCAGCATTTT
>-|TRBJ2-5|TRBV19|TRBD2
CASSIELGTSGGQETQYF
TGTGCCAGTAGTATAGAATTAGGGACTAGCGGGGGCCAAGAGACCCAGTACTTC
>-|TRBJ1-5|TRBV29-1|TRBD1
CSVSTGQGTGNQPQHF
TGCAGCGTCTCCACTGGACAGGGGACAGGGAATCAGCCCCAGCATTTT
>-|TRBJ2-7|TRBV5-6|TRBD1
CASSPRQTGFDIDEQYF
TGTGCCAGCAGCCCAAGGCAGACAGGGTTTGATATTGATGAGCAGTACTTC
>-|TRBJ2-1|TRBV2|-
CASSVGGTAGYNEQFF
TGTGCCAGCAGCGTTGGCGGGACTGCGGGCTACAATGAGCAGTTCTTC
>few|TRBJ2-1|TRBV11-2|TRBD2
CASSSVFRKRGGSYNEQFF
TGTGCCAGCAGCTCCGTCTTCCGAAAGCGGGGGGGATCCTACAATGAGCAGTTCTTC
>-|TRBJ1-2|TRBV5-1|-
CASRPQVGGSSNYGYTF
TGCGCCAGCAGACCACAGGTTGGGGGGAGCTCTAACTATGGCTACACCTTC
>few|TRBJ2-7|TRBV6-5|TRBD1
CASSYRQGTYEQYF
TGTGCCAGCAGTTACCGACAGGGGACCTACGAGCAGTACTTC
>-|TRBJ1-5|TRBV28|-
CASRYAQGLRPQHF
TGTGCCAGCAGGTATGCCCAGGGGTTGCGGCCCCAGCATTTT
>-|TRBJ1-4|TRBV6-5|-
CASSRLATNEKLFF
TGTGCCAGCAGTAGACTTGCAACTAATGAAAAACTGTTTTTT
>-|TRBJ1-3|TRBV4-2|TRBD1
CASSQTGTGGNTIYF
TGTGCCAGCAGCCAAACCGGGACAGGGGGAAACACCATATATTTT
>-|TRBJ2-3|TRBV5-1|-
CASSFQGLGTDTQYF
TGCGCCAGCAGCTTTCAGGGTTTAGGTACAGATACGCAGTATTTT
>-|TRBJ2-5|TRBV27|TRBD1
CASSRNSGQLKETQYF
TGTGCCAGCAGCCGAAACTCGGGACAGCTAAAAGAGACCCAGTACTTC
>-|TRBJ2-1|TRBV2|TRBD2
CASSGGVAGYNEQFF
TGTGCCAGCAGTGGAGGGGTAGCGGGGTACAATGAGCAGTTCTTC
>-|TRBJ2-7|TRBV27|-
CASRGGDYYEQYF
TGTGCCAGCAGGGGCGGGGATTACTACGAGCAGTACTTC
>once|TRBJ1-6|TRBV18|-
CASSPTAALGALHF
TGTGCCAGCTCACCGACGGCCGCTTTAGGGGCCCTCCACTTT
>-|TRBJ1-5|TRBV20-1|-
CSASEQGLYSNQPQHF
TGCAGTGCTAGTGAACAGGGCCTTTATAGCAATCAGCCCCAGCATTTT
>-|TRBJ2-1|TRBV6-5|TRBD1
CASRIEGASYNEQFF
TGTGCCAGCAGGATTGAGGGGGCCTCCTACAATGAGCAGTTCTTC
>-|TRBJ1-1|TRBV4-2|-
CASSQGLITDTEAFF
TGTGCCAGCAGCCAAGGTCTAATCACGGACACTGAAGCTTTCTTT
>-|TRBJ2-1|TRBV5-1|TRBD1
CASSADRGSYNEQFF
TGCGCCAGCAGCGCCGACAGGGGCAGCTACAATGAGCAGTTCTTC